These 10 T cell receptor beta chains were all obtained from the same sample, sequenced in a study of vaccination and CD4 T cells after COVID-19. These receptors have no known antigen. Treatment specified: roughly 10-day PBMC culture with coronavirus spike peptide pools or control peptides (ViraFEST assay). It was before the COVID-19 pandemic (2011-2018) that the unexposed donor's CD4+ T cells were collected. Cultured CD4+ T-cell DNA underwent Oncomine TCR Beta short-read sequencing. Via MiXCR, TCRdb re-called the PCR reads, giving one row per CDR3 protein. This table has 8,000 to 10,000 distinct CDR3 sequences, roughly 32% appearing once. The specimen was CD4+ T cells from blood, cultured in vitro. Receptor source: a human donor in good health.

The CDR3 region is CASSLRGPDYGYTF. CDR3 DNA sequence: TGTGCCAGCAGCTTGCGGGGGCCTGACTATGGCTACACCTTC. The chain carries TRBV5-8 and TRBJ1-2; D might be TRBD1 (6 bases). Germline V gene data show CDR1 as SGHTS and CDR2 as YDEGEE. V was pared by 1 base and J by 3 bases, with 10 bases between. The CDR3 is 14 amino acids. The whole variable domain, remainder taken from reference TRBV5-8 and TRBJ1-2, is EAGVTQSPTHLIKTRGQQATLRCSPISGHTSVYWYQQALGLGLQFLLWYDEGEERNRGNFPPRFSGRQFPNYSSELNVNALELEDSALYLCASSLRGPDYGYTFGSGTRLTVV.

This clonotype showed up just a few times. The chain recombines TRBV6-1 with TRBJ1-5, with 12 bases identical to TRBD1. The CDR3 sequence is 19 residues long. The germline CDR1 and CDR2 sequences are MNHNS and SASEGT. The V segment lost 6 bases and the J segment 0 bases; nucleotides outside the gene matches: 12. The DNA for the CDR3 is TGTGCCAGCAGCCGAAAACAGGGACAGGGGGCGTATAGCAATCAGCCCCAGCATTTT. This sequence encodes CASSRKQGQGAYSNQPQHF.

This clonotype turned up a few times. V and J are TRBV7-3 and TRBJ1-1, with D uncertain. The CDR3 consists of 13 residues. In germline, CDR1 is SGHTA, CDR2 FQGTGA. Trimming shortened V by 6 bases and J by 4 bases, and 12 bases separated the two germline ends. CDR3 region: CASSSTPGTEAFF. The CDR3 DNA reads as TGTGCCAGCAGTTCGACTCCGGGCACTGAAGCTTTCTTT.

The chain joins TRBV12-3 or TRBV12-4 to TRBJ2-1, with a weak D call TRBD2 (6 bases). This CDR3 contains 12 residues. V was shortened by 6 bases and J by 6 bases, with 9 bases between the two germline ends. This CDR3 is CASRLGGNEQFF. Here the CDR3 DNA reads TGTGCCAGCAGGCTGGGGGGCAATGAGCAGTTCTTC.

This clonotype was picked up a small number of times. The chain carries TRBV19 and TRBJ1-2, with a tentative D call TRBD1 (6 bases). Trimming took 6 bases from V and 4 from J, leaving 18 bases between them. The germline V gene has CDR1 LNHDA and CDR2 SQIVND (reference sequence). The CDR3 is 15 residues long. DNA for the CDR3: TGTGCCAGTAGGAGGGGGGGCGCGAGTACCTATGGCTACACCTTC. The encoded protein is CASRRGGASTYGYTF.

This clonotype has more than one count but fewer than ten. The CDR3 reads CSASPGAGRKETQYF. CDR3 in DNA: TGCAGTGCCTCCCCCGGAGCGGGGCGAAAAGAGACCCAGTACTTC. The chain carries TRBV20-1 and TRBJ2-5; the match to TRBD2 covers 7 bases. V shed 6 bases, J shed 3 bases, and the junction held 13 bases outside the gene matches. This CDR3 spans 15 amino acids. Germline CDR1 and CDR2: DFQATT and SNEGSKA (reference sequence).

V usage is TRBV12-3 or TRBV12-4 and J usage is TRBJ1-1; no definite D call. The V end lost 3 bases, the J end lost 3 bases, and 2 bases lay between the germline ends. This CDR3 has 11 amino acids. CDR3 in DNA: TGTGCCAGCAGTTTTTACACTGAAGCTTTCTTT. As protein: CASSFYTEAFF.

This chain uses TRBV7-2 with TRBJ2-3; D is undetermined. Per germline, CDR1 SGHTA and CDR2 FQGNSA. This CDR3 spans 15 amino acids. Trimming pared 6 bases from V and 0 bases from J, leaving 13 bases between. This CDR3 reads CASRKLPQSTDTQYF. The CDR3 region has the DNA TGTGCCAGCAGGAAGCTTCCTCAGAGCACAGATACGCAGTATTTT.

The rearrangement uses TRBV6-1 and TRBJ1-5; no firm D call. Germline CDR1 MNHNS, CDR2 SASEGT. The V end lost 6 bases, the J end lost 7 bases, and 16 bases lay between the germline ends. This CDR3 contains 14 residues. The chain's CDR3 is CASSTDGVGQPQHF. The DNA of the CDR3 is TGTGCCAGCAGCACCGACGGGGTTGGACAGCCCCAGCATTTT.

As DNA, the CDR3 is TGTGCCAGTAGTAATCCGGGACAGGAATATGGCTACACCTTC. Translation gives CASSNPGQEYGYTF. The rearrangement joins TRBV19 to TRBJ1-2; 8 positions agree with TRBD1. J gave up 5 bases and V 4 bases, and 6 bases lay outside the gene matches. Germline V gene lookup returns CDR1 LNHDA and CDR2 SQIVND (reference sequence). The CDR3 spans 14 residues.